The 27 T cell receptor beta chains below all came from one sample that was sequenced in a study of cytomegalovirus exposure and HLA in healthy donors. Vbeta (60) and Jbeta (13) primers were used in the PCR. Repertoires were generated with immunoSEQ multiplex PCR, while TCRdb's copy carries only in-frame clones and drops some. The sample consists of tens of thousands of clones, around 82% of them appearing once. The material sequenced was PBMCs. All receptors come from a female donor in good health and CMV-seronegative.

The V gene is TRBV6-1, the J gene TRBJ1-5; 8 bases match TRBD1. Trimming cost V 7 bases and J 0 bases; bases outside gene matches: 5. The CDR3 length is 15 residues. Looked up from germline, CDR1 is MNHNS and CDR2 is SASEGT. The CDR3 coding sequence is TGTGCCAGCAAGGACAGGGAATATAGCAATCAGCCCCAGCATTTT. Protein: CASKDREYSNQPQHF.

This CDR3 is CASSFRRAVNTEAFF. In nucleotides, the CDR3 is TGTGCCAGCAGTTTCCGGAGGGCCGTGAACACTGAAGCTTTCTTT. The rearrangement links TRBV28 to TRBJ1-1; no clear D. The CDR3 consists of 15 residues. Germline V gene lookup returns CDR1 MDHEN and CDR2 SYDVKM. Trimming left V 3 bases short and J 0 bases short, with 11 bases between.

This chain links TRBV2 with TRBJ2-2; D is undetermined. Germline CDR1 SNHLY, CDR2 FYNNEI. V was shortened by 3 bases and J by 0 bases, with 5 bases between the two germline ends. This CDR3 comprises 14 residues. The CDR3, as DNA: TGTGCCAGCAGTGACAGGACGAACACCGGGGAGCTGTTTTTT. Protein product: CASSDRTNTGELFF.

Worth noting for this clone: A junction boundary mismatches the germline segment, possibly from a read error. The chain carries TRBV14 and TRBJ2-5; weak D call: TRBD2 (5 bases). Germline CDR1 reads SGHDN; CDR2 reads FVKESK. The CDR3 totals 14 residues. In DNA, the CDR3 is TGTGCCAGCAGCCAAGATGCAACCCCAGGACTCGGAGACTTC. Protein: CASSQDATPGLGDF.

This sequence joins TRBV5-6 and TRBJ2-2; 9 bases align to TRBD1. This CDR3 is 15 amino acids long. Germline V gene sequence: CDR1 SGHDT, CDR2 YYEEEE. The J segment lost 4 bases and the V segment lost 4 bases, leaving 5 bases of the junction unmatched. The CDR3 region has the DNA TGTGCCAGCAGCCGGGGACAGGGATCCACCGGGGAGCTGTTTTTT. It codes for CASSRGQGSTGELFF.

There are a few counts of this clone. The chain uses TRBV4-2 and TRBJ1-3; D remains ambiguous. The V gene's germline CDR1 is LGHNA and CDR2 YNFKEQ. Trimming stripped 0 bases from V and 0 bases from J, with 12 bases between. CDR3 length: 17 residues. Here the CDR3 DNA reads TGTGCCAGCAGCCAAGAGAATGGGAGGAGCTCTGGAAACACCATATATTTT. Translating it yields CASSQENGRSSGNTIYF.

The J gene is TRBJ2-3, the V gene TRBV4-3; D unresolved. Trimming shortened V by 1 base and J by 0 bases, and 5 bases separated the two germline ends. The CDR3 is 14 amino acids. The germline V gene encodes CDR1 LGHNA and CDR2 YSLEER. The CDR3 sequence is CASSQGRSTDTQYF. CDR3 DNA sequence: TGCGCCAGCAGCCAAGGTAGAAGCACAGATACGCAGTATTTT.

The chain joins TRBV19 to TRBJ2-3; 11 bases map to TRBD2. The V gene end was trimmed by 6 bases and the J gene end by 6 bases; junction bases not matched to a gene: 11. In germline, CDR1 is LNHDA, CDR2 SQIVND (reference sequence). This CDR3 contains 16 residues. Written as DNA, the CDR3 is TGTGCCAGTAGCCTCGGGCGAACTAGCGGGGGTGATACGCAGTATTTT. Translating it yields CASSLGRTSGGDTQYF. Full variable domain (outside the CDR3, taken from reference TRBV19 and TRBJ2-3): DGGITQSPKYLFRKEGQNVTLSCEQNLNHDAMYWYRQDPGQGLRLIYYSQIVNDFQKGDIAEGYSVSREKKESFPLTVTSAQKNPTAFYLCASSLGRTSGGDTQYFGPGTRLTVL.

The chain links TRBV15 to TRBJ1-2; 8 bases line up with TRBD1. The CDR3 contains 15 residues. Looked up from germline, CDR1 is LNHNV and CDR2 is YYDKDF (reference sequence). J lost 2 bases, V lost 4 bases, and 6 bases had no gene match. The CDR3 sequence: CATSTDRAPNYGYTF. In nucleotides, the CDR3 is TGTGCCACCAGCACGGACAGGGCCCCCAACTATGGCTACACCTTC.

CDR3 coding DNA: TGCGCCAGCAGCACACTCAGCGACCAATACAATGAGCAGTTCTTC. The encoded protein is CASSTLSDQYNEQFF. V is TRBV5-1 and J is TRBJ2-1; no reliable D call. The germline gives CDR1 SGHRS, CDR2 YFSETQ. Between the trimmed V and J ends, which lost 4 bases and 4 bases, there was a span of 15 bases. The CDR3 is made up of 15 amino acids.

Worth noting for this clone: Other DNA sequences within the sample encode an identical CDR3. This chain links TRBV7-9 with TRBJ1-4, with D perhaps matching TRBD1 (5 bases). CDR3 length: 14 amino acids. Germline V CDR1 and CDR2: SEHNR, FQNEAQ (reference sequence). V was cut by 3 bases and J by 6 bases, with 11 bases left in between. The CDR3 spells CASSFSGGDEKLFF. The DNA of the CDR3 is TGTGCCAGCAGCTTTTCGGGGGGGGATGAAAAACTGTTTTTT. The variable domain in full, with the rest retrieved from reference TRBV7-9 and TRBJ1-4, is DTGVSQNPRHKITKRGQNVTFRCDPISEHNRLYWYRQTLGQGPEFLTYFQNEAQLEKSRLLSDRFSAERPKGSFSTLEIQRTEQGDSAMYLCASSFSGGDEKLFFGSGTQLSVL.

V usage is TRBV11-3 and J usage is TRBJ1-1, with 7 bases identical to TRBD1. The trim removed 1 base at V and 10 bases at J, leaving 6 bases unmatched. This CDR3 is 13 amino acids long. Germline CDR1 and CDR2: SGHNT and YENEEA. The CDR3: CASSLAPTGRAFF. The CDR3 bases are TGTGCCAGCAGCTTAGCCCCGACAGGGAGAGCTTTCTTT.

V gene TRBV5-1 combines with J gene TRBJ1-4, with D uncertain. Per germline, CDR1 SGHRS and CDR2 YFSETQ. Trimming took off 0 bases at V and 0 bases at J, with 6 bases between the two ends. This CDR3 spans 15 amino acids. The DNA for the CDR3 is TGCGCCAGCAGCTTGGCCCAGTCAACTAATGAAAAACTGTTTTTT. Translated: CASSLAQSTNEKLFF. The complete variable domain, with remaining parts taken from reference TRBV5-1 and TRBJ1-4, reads KAGVTQTPRYLIKTRGQQVTLSCSPISGHRSVSWYQQTPGQGLQFLFEYFSETQRNKGNFPGRFSGRQFSNSRSEMNVSTLELGDSALYLCASSLAQSTNEKLFFGSGTQLSVL.

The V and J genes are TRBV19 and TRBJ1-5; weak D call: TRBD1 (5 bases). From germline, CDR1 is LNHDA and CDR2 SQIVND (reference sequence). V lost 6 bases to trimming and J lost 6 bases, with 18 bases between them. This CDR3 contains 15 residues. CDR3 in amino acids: CASRDGGVHRQPQHF. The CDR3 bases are TGTGCCAGTAGGGACGGGGGGGTACATCGTCAGCCCCAGCATTTT.

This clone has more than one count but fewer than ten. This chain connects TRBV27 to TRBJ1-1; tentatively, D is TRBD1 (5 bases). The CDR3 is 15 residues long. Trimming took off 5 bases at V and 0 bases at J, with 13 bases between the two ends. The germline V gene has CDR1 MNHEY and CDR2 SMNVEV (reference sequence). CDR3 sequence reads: CASSPQGLMNTEAFF. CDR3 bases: TGTGCCAGCAGTCCTCAGGGTCTAATGAACACTGAAGCTTTCTTT.

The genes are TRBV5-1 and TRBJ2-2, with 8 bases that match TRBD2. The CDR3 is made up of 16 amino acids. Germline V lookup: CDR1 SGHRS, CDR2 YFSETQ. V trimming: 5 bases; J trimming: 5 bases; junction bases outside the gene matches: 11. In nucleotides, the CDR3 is TGCGCCAGCAGGCGGGAAGGGACTAGTTGGACCGGGGAGCTGTTTTTT. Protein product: CASRREGTSWTGELFF. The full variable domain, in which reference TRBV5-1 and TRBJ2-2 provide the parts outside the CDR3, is KAGVTQTPRYLIKTRGQQVTLSCSPISGHRSVSWYQQTPGQGLQFLFEYFSETQRNKGNFPGRFSGRQFSNSRSEMNVSTLELGDSALYLCASRREGTSWTGELFFGEGSRLTVL.

The CDR3 DNA reads as TGTGCCAGCAGTATAGACAGAGAGCAGTTCTTC. It translates to CASSIDREQFF. V gene TRBV28 combines with J gene TRBJ2-1, with a possible D match to TRBD1 (5 bases). This CDR3 contains 11 residues. Germline V lookup: CDR1 MDHEN, CDR2 SYDVKM. Deletions cut 5 bases from V and 10 bases from J, with 9 bases between.

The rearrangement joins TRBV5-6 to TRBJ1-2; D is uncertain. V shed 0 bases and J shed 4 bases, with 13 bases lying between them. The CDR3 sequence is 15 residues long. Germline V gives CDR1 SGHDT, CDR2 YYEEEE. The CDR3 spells CASSLVGEGAYGYTF. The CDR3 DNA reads TGTGCCAGCAGCTTGGTGGGCGAGGGCGCCTATGGCTACACCTTC. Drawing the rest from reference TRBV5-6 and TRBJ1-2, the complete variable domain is DAGVTQSPTHLIKTRGQQVTLRCSPKSGHDTVSWYQQALGQGPQFIFQYYEEEERQRGNFPDRFSGHQFPNYSSELNVNALLLGDSALYLCASSLVGEGAYGYTFGSGTRLTVV.

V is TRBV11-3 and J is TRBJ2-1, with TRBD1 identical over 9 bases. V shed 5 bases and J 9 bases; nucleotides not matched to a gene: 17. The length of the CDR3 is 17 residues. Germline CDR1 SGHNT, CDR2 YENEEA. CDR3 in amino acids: CASSDTAGTGKLSEQFF. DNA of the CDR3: TGTGCCAGCAGCGACACTGCAGGGACAGGGAAATTAAGTGAGCAGTTCTTC.

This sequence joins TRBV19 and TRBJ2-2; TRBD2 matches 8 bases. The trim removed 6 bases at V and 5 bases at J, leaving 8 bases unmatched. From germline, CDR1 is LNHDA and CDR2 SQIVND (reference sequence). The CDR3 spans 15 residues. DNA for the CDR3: TGTGCCAGTAGCACCCCGGGGGGGGTGACCGGGGAGCTGTTTTTT. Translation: CASSTPGGVTGELFF. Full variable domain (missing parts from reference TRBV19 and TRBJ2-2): DGGITQSPKYLFRKEGQNVTLSCEQNLNHDAMYWYRQDPGQGLRLIYYSQIVNDFQKGDIAEGYSVSREKKESFPLTVTSAQKNPTAFYLCASSTPGGVTGELFFGEGSRLTVL.

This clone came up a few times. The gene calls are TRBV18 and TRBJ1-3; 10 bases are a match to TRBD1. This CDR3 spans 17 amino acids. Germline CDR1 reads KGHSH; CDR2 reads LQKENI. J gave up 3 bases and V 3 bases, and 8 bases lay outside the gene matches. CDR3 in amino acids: CASSPLGQGNNGNTIYF. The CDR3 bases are TGTGCCAGCTCACCTCTGGGACAGGGGAATAATGGAAACACCATATATTTT.

The CDR3 DNA sequence: TGTGCCAGCAGTTCCGGGAGATCCTTTGGTGAAAAACTGTTTTTT. It yields the protein CASSSGRSFGEKLFF. This rearrangement joins TRBV6-1 to TRBJ1-4; D not certain. Germline values: CDR1 MNHNS, CDR2 SASEGT. The CDR3 consists of 15 residues. Trimming took 5 bases from V and 7 from J, leaving 17 bases between them.

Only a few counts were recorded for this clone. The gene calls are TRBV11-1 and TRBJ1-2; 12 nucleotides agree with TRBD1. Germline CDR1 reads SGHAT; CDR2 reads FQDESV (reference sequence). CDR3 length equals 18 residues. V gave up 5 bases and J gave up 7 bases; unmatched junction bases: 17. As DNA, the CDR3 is TGTGCCAGCAGCGGCGGGACAGGGGGCGATCGCCAAACGGGTGGCTACACCTTC. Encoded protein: CASSGGTGGDRQTGGYTF. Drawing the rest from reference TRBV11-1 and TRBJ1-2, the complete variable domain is EAEVAQSPRYKITEKSQAVAFWCDPISGHATLYWYRQILGQGPELLVQFQDESVVDDSQLPKDRFSAERLKGVDSTLKIQPAELGDSAMYLCASSGGTGGDRQTGGYTFGSGTRLTVV.

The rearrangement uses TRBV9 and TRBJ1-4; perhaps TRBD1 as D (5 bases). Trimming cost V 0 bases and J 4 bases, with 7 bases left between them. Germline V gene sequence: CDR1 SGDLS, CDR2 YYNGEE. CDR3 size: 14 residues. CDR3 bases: TGTGCCAGCAGCGTAGGGGGGGATAATGAAAAACTGTTTTTT. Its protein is CASSVGGDNEKLFF.

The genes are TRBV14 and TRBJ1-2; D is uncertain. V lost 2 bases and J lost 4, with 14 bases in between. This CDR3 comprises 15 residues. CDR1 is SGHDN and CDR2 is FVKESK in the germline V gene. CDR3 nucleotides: TGTGCCAGCAGCCAACTTCGTGGAGGGCCCTATGGCTACACCTTC. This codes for CASSQLRGGPYGYTF.

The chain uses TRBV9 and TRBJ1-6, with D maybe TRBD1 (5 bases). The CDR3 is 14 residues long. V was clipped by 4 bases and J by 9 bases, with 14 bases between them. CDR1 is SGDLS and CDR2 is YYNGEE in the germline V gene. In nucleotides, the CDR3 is TGTGCCAGCAGCCCCATCTCTGGGGCTTCACCCCTCCACTTT. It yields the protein CASSPISGASPLHF.

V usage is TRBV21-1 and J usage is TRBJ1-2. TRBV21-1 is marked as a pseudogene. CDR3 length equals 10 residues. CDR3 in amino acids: CATGGYGYTF. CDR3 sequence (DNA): TGTGCCACCGGAGGCTATGGCTACACCTTC.